These T cell receptor beta chains were read from a single sample in a study of blood T cell repertoires in COVID-19. TCRdb's copy holds only in-frame clones and misses some; the assay was immunoSEQ multiplex PCR. Among 65,000 or so clones, 78% were seen once, and the ten largest hold about 25%. Input material: peripheral blood. These receptors were collected from a human donor in a cohort sampled during active COVID-19. The CDR3 runs from the conserved cysteine through the conserved F or W. D genes are given only for firm matches. A row's size may be missing; if present it is once, few, many or a size class.

d_gene	abundance	v_gene	j_gene	CDR3aa	CDR3nt
TRBD2	NA	TRBV7-3	TRBJ2-3	CASSLLDGGADTQYF	TGTGCCAGCAGCTTACTGGACGGGGGGGCTGATACGCAGTATTTT
NA	NA	TRBV25-1	TRBJ2-1	CASNTGSRGGNEQFF	TGTGCCAGCAACACAGGGAGCAGGGGTGGGAATGAGCAGTTCTTC
NA	NA	TRBV7-9	TRBJ1-1	CASSYLRGLENTEAFF	TGTGCCAGCAGCTACCTCAGGGGCCTGGAGAACACTGAAGCTTTCTTT
NA	NA	TRBV7-9	TRBJ1-1	CASSRVLWIRGTEAFF	TGTGCCAGCAGCCGCGTCCTTTGGATTCGGGGCACTGAAGCTTTCTTT
NA	NA	TRBV5-1	TRBJ2-5	CASSLVPGETQYF	TGCGCCAGCAGCTTGGTTCCGGGAGAGACCCAGTACTTC
TRBD1	NA	TRBV28	TRBJ1-3	CASSLSGQGLNTIYF	TGTGCCAGCAGTTTATCAGGACAGGGGCTAAACACCATATATTTT
NA	NA	TRBV21-1	TRBJ1-1	CASSGTGGAAKPEAFF	TGTGCCAGCAGCGGGACAGGGGGCGCAGCGAAACCTGAAGCTTTCTTT
TRBD2	NA	TRBV10-1	TRBJ2-1	CASSEISTGTRRHEQFF	TGCGCCAGCAGTGAGATCAGTACGGGGACTAGACGCCATGAGCAGTTCTTC
TRBD1	few	TRBV5-4	TRBJ1-2	CASSSLTGAGGYGYTF	TGTGCCAGCAGCAGCCTAACAGGGGCTGGCGGCTATGGCTACACCTTC
TRBD1	NA	TRBV5-4	TRBJ2-5	CASSHDREETQYF	TGTGCCAGCAGCCACGACAGGGAGGAGACCCAGTACTTC
NA	few	TRBV19	TRBJ1-5	CASSAQGSRLSNQPQHF	TGTGCCAGTAGTGCCCAGGGGTCTCGCCTTAGCAATCAGCCCCAGCATTTT
TRBD2	NA	TRBV7-3	TRBJ2-1	CASSLTGGSNEQFF	TGTGCCAGCAGCTTAACGGGAGGGAGTAATGAGCAGTTCTTC
NA	NA	TRBV28	TRBJ1-1	CASSFAPLWNTEAFF	TGTGCCAGCAGTTTTGCCCCACTCTGGAACACTGAAGCTTTCTTT
TRBD2	NA	TRBV6-2/TRBV6-3	TRBJ2-2	CASSNQRGGGELFF	TGTGCCAGCAGCAACCAGCGGGGCGGGGGGGAGCTGTTTTTT
NA	NA	TRBV7-2	TRBJ2-3	CASSLGSGDTQYF	TGTGCCAGCAGCTTAGGGTCCGGGGATACGCAGTATTTT
TRBD2	NA	TRBV7-3	TRBJ2-3	CASSKAGSSTDTQYF	TGTGCCAGCAGCAAAGCGGGGTCCAGCACAGATACGCAGTATTTT
TRBD1	NA	TRBV11-3	TRBJ1-6	CASSLGAGGSPLHF	TGTGCCAGCAGCTTAGGAGCAGGGGGGTCACCCCTCCACTTT
NA	NA	TRBV12-3/TRBV12-4	TRBJ2-1	CASSPSEYEQFF	TGTGCCAGCAGCCCGTCCGAGTATGAGCAGTTCTTC
NA	NA	TRBV14	TRBJ1-2	CASSQSLGRGGYGYTF	TGTGCCAGCAGCCAATCCCTAGGTCGGGGAGGCTATGGCTACACCTTC
TRBD1	once	TRBV11-3	TRBJ1-1	CASFPYQGQGKTEAFF	TGTGCCAGCTTTCCCTACCAGGGACAGGGGAAAACTGAAGCTTTCTTT
NA	NA	TRBV6-2/TRBV6-3	TRBJ1-1	CASSYSGEVNTEAFF	TGTGCCAGCAGTTACTCGGGGGAGGTGAACACTGAAGCTTTCTTT
TRBD1	NA	TRBV27	TRBJ1-6	CASSLSGGQYNSPLHF	TGTGCCAGCAGTTTATCCGGGGGACAGTATAATTCACCCCTCCACTTT
TRBD2	NA	TRBV9	TRBJ2-7	CASSVEPGLAISYEQYF	TGTGCCAGCAGCGTAGAACCCGGACTAGCGATATCCTACGAGCAGTACTTC
NA	NA	TRBV5-1	TRBJ1-1	CASSLSPGMNTEAFF	TGCGCCAGCAGCTTGAGCCCGGGGATGAACACTGAAGCTTTCTTT
TRBD2	NA	TRBV5-1	TRBJ2-1	CASSPGLAGGNNEQFF	TGCGCCAGCAGCCCGGGACTAGCGGGGGGTAACAATGAGCAGTTCTTC
TRBD2	NA	TRBV5-1	TRBJ2-7	CASSETGGSLEQYF	TGCGCCAGTAGCGAGACGGGAGGTTCGCTCGAGCAGTACTTC
TRBD2	NA	TRBV2	TRBJ2-2	CASQLAGGISGELFF	TGTGCCAGCCAGCTAGCGGGGGGGATCTCCGGGGAGCTGTTTTTT
NA	NA	TRBV3-1/TRBV3-2	TRBJ2-6	CASSQVRLGSGANVLTF	TGTGCCAGCAGCCAAGTGAGGTTAGGCTCTGGGGCCAACGTCCTGACTTTC
NA	few	TRBV18	TRBJ2-5	CASSPSQGLLGETQYF	TGTGCCAGCTCACCATCCCAGGGGTTGTTGGGAGAGACCCAGTACTTC
TRBD1	NA	TRBV27	TRBJ1-5	CASSADRINQPQHF	TGTGCCAGCAGTGCGGACAGGATTAATCAGCCCCAGCATTTT
NA	NA	TRBV3-1/TRBV3-2	TRBJ1-2	CASSHNAFRNYGYTF	TGTGCCAGCAGCCACAACGCTTTTCGGAACTATGGCTACACCTTC
NA	NA	TRBV2	TRBJ1-2	CASSEARQSKGYTF	TGTGCCAGCAGTGAAGCGAGACAGTCGAAGGGCTACACCTTC
TRBD2	once	TRBV4-2	TRBJ2-5	CASSVPGAGGRETQYF	TGTGCCAGCAGCGTCCCTGGGGCGGGGGGGCGAGAGACCCAGTACTTC
TRBD1	NA	TRBV20-1	TRBJ1-1	CSASSRGRTEAFF	TGCAGTGCTAGTAGCAGGGGGCGTACTGAAGCTTTCTTT
NA	NA	TRBV7-2	TRBJ1-3	CASSSTYGQGNTIYF	TGTGCCAGCAGCTCAACTTACGGACAGGGAAACACCATATATTTT
NA	NA	TRBV11-2	TRBJ2-2	CASRVDTGELFF	TGTGCCAGCAGGGTAGACACCGGGGAGCTGTTTTTT
NA	once	TRBV15	TRBJ1-1	CATSRGQDMNTEAFF	TGTGCCACCAGCAGAGGACAGGACATGAACACTGAAGCTTTCTTT
NA	once	TRBV4-1	TRBJ1-1	CASSQVHRFMNTEAFF	TGCGCCAGCAGCCAAGTCCACAGGTTCATGAACACTGAAGCTTTCTTT
NA	NA	TRBV5-8	TRBJ1-5	CASSEGGPAQPQHF	TGTGCCAGCAGCGAGGGGGGGCCGGCTCAGCCCCAGCATTTT
TRBD1	NA	TRBV4-1	TRBJ2-2	CASSQDETGNMGELFF	TGCGCCAGCAGCCAAGATGAGACAGGGAATATGGGGGAGCTGTTTTTT
NA	NA	TRBV5-1	TRBJ2-7	CASSRGLAYEQYF	TGCGCCAGCAGCCGCGGACTGGCCTACGAGCAGTACTTC
TRBD2	NA	TRBV7-2	TRBJ2-1	CASSGRRGGSYNEQFF	TGTGCCAGCAGCGGTCGGCGGGGGGGCTCCTACAATGAGCAGTTCTTC
NA	NA	TRBV2	TRBJ1-5	CASSGGMGNQPQHF	TGTGCCAGCAGTGGAGGCATGGGCAATCAGCCCCAGCATTTT
NA	NA	TRBV7-2	TRBJ2-5	CASSFRVRETQYF	TGTGCCAGCAGCTTCAGGGTCAGGGAGACCCAGTACTTC
NA	NA	TRBV7-3	TRBJ2-1	CASSLGRGHEQFF	TGTGCCAGCAGCTTAGGCAGGGGACATGAGCAGTTCTTC
TRBD2	NA	TRBV7-2	TRBJ2-3	CASRAGGTTDTQYF	TGTGCCAGCAGGGCGGGGGGGACCACAGATACGCAGTATTTT
NA	NA	TRBV20-1	TRBJ1-1	CSAAGPGRAFF	TGCAGTGCGGCGGGACCCGGCCGGGCTTTCTTT